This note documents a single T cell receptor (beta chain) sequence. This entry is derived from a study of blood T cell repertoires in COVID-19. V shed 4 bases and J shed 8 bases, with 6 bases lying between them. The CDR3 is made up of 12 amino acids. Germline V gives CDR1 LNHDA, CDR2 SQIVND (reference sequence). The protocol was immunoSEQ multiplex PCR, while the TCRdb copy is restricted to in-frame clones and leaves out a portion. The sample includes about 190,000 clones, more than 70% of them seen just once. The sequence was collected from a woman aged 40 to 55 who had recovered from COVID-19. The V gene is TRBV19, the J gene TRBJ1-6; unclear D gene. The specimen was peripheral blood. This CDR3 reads CASSTLDSPLHF. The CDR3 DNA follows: TGTGCCAGTAGTACCCTTGATTCACCCCTCCACTTT.